This T cell receptor beta chain was sequenced for a study of response to subunit inactivated influenza vaccine. The study's findings and limits: Few additional T cells are recruited per seasonal influenza vaccination, authors suggested.

Via MiXCR, TCRdb re-called the RT-PCR reads, giving one row per CDR3 protein. The top ten hold approximately 10% of the sample, which has approximately 310,000 distinct CDR3 sequences, roughly a fifth seen once. The CDR3 is 15 amino acids. Looked up from germline, CDR1 is MNHNS and CDR2 is SASEGT. V dropped 5 bases and J dropped 5 bases, with 13 bases sitting between them. A note on this clonotype: Antigen specificity is unknown.

The source material was PBMCs from blood, sampled 21 months after vaccination. The receptor was isolated from a man between 50 and 70 years old who received an inactivated influenza vaccine. The J gene is TRBJ1-6, the V gene TRBV6-1, with a tentative D call TRBD1 (6 bases). The CDR3 sequence: CASSSETGNNSPLHF. The CDR3, as DNA: TGTGCCAGCAGTAGTGAGACAGGAAATAATTCACCCCTCCACTTT.